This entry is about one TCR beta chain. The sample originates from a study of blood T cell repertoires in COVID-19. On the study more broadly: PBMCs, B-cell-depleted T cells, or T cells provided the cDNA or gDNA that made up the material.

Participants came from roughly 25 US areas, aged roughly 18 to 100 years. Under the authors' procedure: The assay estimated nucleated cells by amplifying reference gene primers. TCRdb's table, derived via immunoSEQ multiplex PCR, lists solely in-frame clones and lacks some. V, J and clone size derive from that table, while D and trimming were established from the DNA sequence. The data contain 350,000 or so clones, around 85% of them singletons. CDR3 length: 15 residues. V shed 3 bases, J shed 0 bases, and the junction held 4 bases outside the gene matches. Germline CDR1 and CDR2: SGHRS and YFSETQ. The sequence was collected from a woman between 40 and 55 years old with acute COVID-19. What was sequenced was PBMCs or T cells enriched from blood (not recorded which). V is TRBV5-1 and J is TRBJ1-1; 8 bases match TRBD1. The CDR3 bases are TGCGCCAGCAGCTCGACAGGGGACATGAACACTGAAGCTTTCTTT. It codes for CASSSTGDMNTEAFF. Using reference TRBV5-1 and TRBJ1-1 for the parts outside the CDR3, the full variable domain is KAGVTQTPRYLIKTRGQQVTLSCSPISGHRSVSWYQQTPGQGLQFLFEYFSETQRNKGNFPGRFSGRQFSNSRSEMNVSTLELGDSALYLCASSSTGDMNTEAFFGQGTRLTVV.